This TCR beta chain was observed in a study of blood T cell repertoires in COVID-19. Study context: The United States, Italy and Spain provided the acute and convalescent COVID-19 samples.

Donors in Cohort 3 counted as recovered after two negative PCRs, clearance, or symptom resolution. The CDR3 consists of 15 residues. Germline V gives CDR1 SGDLS, CDR2 YYNGEE. V gave up 0 bases and J gave up 2 bases, with 9 bases separating them. This table comes from immunoSEQ multiplex PCR, and its TCRdb copy is limited to in-frame clones, with some not included. This sample has 220,000 or so clones; roughly 86% occur once, and the top ten carry roughly 2%. Input material: PBMCs or T cells enriched from blood (not recorded which). V gene TRBV9 combines with J gene TRBJ1-5; the D is unclear. The source is a woman aged 45-60 years who had recovered from COVID-19. DNA of the CDR3: TGTGCCAGCAGCGTAGGAGGGCTCGGCAATCAGCCCCAGCATTTT. Translation: CASSVGGLGNQPQHF.